A single sample gave rise to the 30 T cell receptor beta chains below, sequenced in a study of T-cell memory formation after mild COVID-19 (dated by TCRdb to the early 2020s). The library was made by 5' RACE. The instrument was an Illumina NovaSeq 6000. TCRdb's own reprocessing of the public reads used fastp at Q25 and MiXCR and kept productive beta chains. Entries that share a CDR3 protein sequence are merged under the most common genes and DNA. This sample lists 400,000 or so distinct CDR3 sequences; around 21% were detected once. The leading ten clones occupy around 12% of the sample. Sequencing used PBMCs or a T cell subset sorted from them (not recorded which). The receptors shown here come from an adult woman who had mild COVID-19 (a few samples of this study predate the infection). The sample titles of this study are shuffled in the database, so cell type and time point are left out; the donor was told from shared clones.

In this sample, this clonotype turned up many times. This rearrangement joins TRBV3-1 to TRBJ2-3, with unresolved D. CDR3 size: 13 residues. V was shortened by 4 bases and J by 1 base, with 6 bases between the two germline ends. The germline V gene has CDR1 LGHDT and CDR2 YNNKEL (reference sequence). CDR3 nucleotides: TGTGCCAGCAGCCCCTTAGGCACAGATACGCAGTATTTT. Residues: CASSPLGTDTQYF.

The chain has TRBV15 and TRBJ2-2; D remains unclear. Germline V gene lookup returns CDR1 LNHNV and CDR2 YYDKDF (reference sequence). The CDR3 is made up of 16 amino acids. V was shortened by 0 bases and J by 5 bases, with 13 bases between the two germline ends. The CDR3 protein is CATSRDGGVRTGELFF. CDR3 DNA: TGTGCCACCAGCAGAGATGGTGGGGTACGGACCGGGGAGCTGTTTTTT.

This clonotype was seen only a few times. J is TRBJ2-7 and V is TRBV7-2; the match to TRBD2 covers 9 bases. The ends lost 6 bases at V and 2 bases at J; junction bases unmatched: 2. The CDR3 sequence is 13 residues long. The germline gives CDR1 SGHTA, CDR2 FQGNSA. CDR3 protein: CASRLAGTYEQYF. CDR3 bases: TGTGCCAGCAGACTAGCGGGCACCTACGAGCAGTACTTC.

CDR3 residues: CASSFWASSYEQYF. CDR3 sequence (DNA): TGCGCCAGCAGCTTCTGGGCCAGCTCCTACGAGCAGTACTTC. The chain links TRBV5-1 to TRBJ2-7, with unresolved D. Germline CDR1 is SGHRS and CDR2 is YFSETQ. This CDR3 spans 14 amino acids. V dropped 2 bases and J dropped 0 bases, with 9 bases sitting between them.

This clonotype was observed a handful of times. The V call is TRBV29-1, the J call TRBJ2-1; 12 bases align to TRBD2. From germline, CDR1 is SQVTM and CDR2 ANQGSEA. V shed 6 bases and J 12 bases; nucleotides not matched to a gene: 3. The CDR3 spans 11 residues. For the CDR3, the DNA is TGCAGCGTGGTGACTAGCGGGAGGCAGTTCTTC. It codes for CSVVTSGRQFF.

This clonotype has a single count. The rearrangement uses TRBV9 and TRBJ1-5; D gene ambiguous. V lost 0 bases to trimming and J lost 4 bases, with 11 bases between them. The length of the CDR3 is 15 residues. The germline gives CDR1 SGDLS, CDR2 YYNGEE. This CDR3 is CASSVGAGGNQPQHF. In DNA, the CDR3 is TGTGCCAGCAGCGTAGGCGCCGGTGGGAATCAGCCCCAGCATTTT.

This clonotype occurred a few times. The rearrangement links TRBV5-1 to TRBJ2-5; D could derive from TRBD1 or TRBD2 (5 bases each). There are 15 residues in the CDR3. The ends were cut back, 5 bases at V and 5 bases at J, with 19 bases in the middle. Per the germline V gene, CDR1 is SGHRS and CDR2 is YFSETQ. CDR3 sequence: CASRGPGSAVETQYF. The CDR3 DNA reads as TGCGCCAGCAGGGGGCCGGGGTCGGCGGTGGAGACCCAGTACTTC.

This chain uses TRBV4-3 with TRBJ2-5; D may be TRBD1 or TRBD2 (7 bases each). The V gene's germline CDR1 is LGHNA and CDR2 YSLEER. The CDR3 length is 15 residues. Trimming removed 1 base at V and 2 bases at J, with 11 bases between. The CDR3 DNA is TGCGCCAGCAGCCAAGCGGGGGGACAGCAAGAGACCCAGTACTTC. This translates into CASSQAGGQQETQYF.

This clonotype showed up just once. The V and J genes are TRBV11-3 and TRBJ2-1; tentative D call: TRBD2 (6 bases). Per the germline V gene, CDR1 is SGHNT and CDR2 is YENEEA. This CDR3 has 17 residues. Trimming pared 5 bases from V and 0 bases from J, leaving 17 bases between. The CDR3 loop reads CASSPSTSHGSYNEQFF. CDR3 in DNA: TGTGCCAGCAGCCCATCGACTAGTCACGGCTCCTACAATGAGCAGTTCTTC.

This clonotype has just a few counts. The chain couples TRBV7-9 to TRBJ2-1, with no clear D. Germline assignment: CDR1 SEHNR and CDR2 FQNEAQ (reference sequence). The CDR3 length is 12 residues. V was shortened by 5 bases and J by 10 bases, with 12 bases between the two germline ends. The CDR3 spells CASSPRRGEQFF. The CDR3 DNA is TGTGCCAGCAGCCCCCGGAGAGGCGAGCAGTTCTTC.

The chain joins TRBV12-3 or TRBV12-4 to TRBJ1-1; no reliable D call. The CDR3 covers 15 residues. The ends were cut back, 7 bases at V and 5 bases at J, with 20 bases in the middle. CDR3 in DNA: TGTGCCAGCACAGATACGTGGGAGGGAGGGACTGAAGCTTTCTTT. It codes for CASTDTWEGGTEAFF.

The chain joins TRBV6-2 or TRBV6-3 to TRBJ2-7; TRBD1 matches at 7 bases. Germline V lookup: CDR1 MNHEY, CDR2 SVGEGT. After removal of 5 bases from V and 0 bases from J, the junction contained 4 bases not matched to a gene. The CDR3 has 14 amino acids. The CDR3 DNA reads as TGTGCCAGCAGTAGGACAGGCTTCTCCTACGAGCAGTACTTC. Translated: CASSRTGFSYEQYF.

The chain couples TRBV4-2 to TRBJ1-2, with 8 bases that match TRBD1. The V segment lost 3 bases and the J segment 2 bases; nucleotides outside the gene matches: 2. The CDR3 extends over 14 amino acids. Germline loops: CDR1 LGHNA, CDR2 YNFKEQ. CDR3 loop: CASSQDRVNYGYTF. The CDR3 nucleotides are TGTGCCAGCAGCCAGGACAGGGTAAACTATGGCTACACCTTC.

This clonotype was recorded a few times. The J gene is TRBJ2-5, the V gene TRBV6-5; D possibly corresponds to TRBD2 (6 bases). The CDR3 loop spans 15 amino acids. Trimming took off 6 bases at V and 1 base at J, with 15 bases between the two ends. Germline loops: CDR1 MNHEY, CDR2 SVGAGI. CDR3 sequence: CASSPWGGVQETQYF. The CDR3 nucleotides read TGTGCCAGCAGCCCCTGGGGCGGGGTCCAAGAGACCCAGTACTTC.

The V and J genes are TRBV23-1 and TRBJ2-3; D possibly matches TRBD1 or TRBD2 (5 bases each). TRBV23-1 is classed as an ORF, of uncertain function. This CDR3 contains 13 residues. Between the trimmed V and J ends, which lost 6 bases and 7 bases, there was a span of 14 bases. The chain's CDR3 is CASSVTGTHTQYF. As DNA, the CDR3 is TGCGCCAGCAGCGTCACCGGGACCCATACGCAGTATTTT.

The chain recombines TRBV5-1 with TRBJ2-2; 11 bases are a match to TRBD2. The CDR3 is 16 amino acids. Germline V CDR1 and CDR2: SGHRS, YFSETQ. V was clipped by 0 bases and J by 4 bases; unmatched bases: 2. The CDR3 DNA reads as TGCGCCAGCAGCTTGGAGGGACTAGCGGCCACCGGGGAGCTGTTTTTT. This sequence encodes CASSLEGLAATGELFF.

For the CDR3, the DNA is TGTGCCAGCAGCTTCCTGGCGGGGGCAGGAACTGAAGCTTTCTTT. It is translated as CASSFLAGAGTEAFF. V and J are TRBV7-2 and TRBJ1-1, with a tentative D call TRBD1 (6 bases). Germline values: CDR1 SGHTA, CDR2 FQGNSA. This CDR3 region has 15 residues. The V and J ends lost 3 bases and 5 bases respectively, with 16 bases between them.

This clonotype turned up a few times. V gene TRBV13 combines with J gene TRBJ1-4; maybe TRBD1 (5 bases). The CDR3 is 13 residues long. Germline-derived CDR1 and CDR2 are PRHDT and FYEKMQ (reference sequence). The V gene lost 5 bases and the J gene lost 8 bases, with 12 bases spanning the gap. This chain's CDR3 is CASSQGLGEKLFF. Here the CDR3 DNA reads TGTGCCAGCAGCCAGGGTCTCGGGGAAAAACTGTTTTTT. The variable domain in full, completed from reference TRBV13 and TRBJ1-4, reads AAGVIQSPRHLIKEKRETATLKCYPIPRHDTVYWYQQGPGQDPQFLISFYEKMQSDKGSIPDRFSAQQFSDYHSELNMSSLELGDSALYFCASSQGLGEKLFFGSGTQLSVL.

V gene TRBV5-1 combines with J gene TRBJ2-1; D might be TRBD2 (5 bases). CDR3 length: 13 residues. Germline V gene lookup returns CDR1 SGHRS and CDR2 YFSETQ. The V gene lost 2 bases and the J gene lost 5 bases, with 8 bases spanning the gap. This CDR3 reads CASSFERNNEQFF. Here the CDR3 DNA reads TGCGCCAGCAGCTTCGAGCGGAACAATGAGCAGTTCTTC. Based on the CDR3 plus reference TRBV5-1 and TRBJ2-1, the full variable domain is KAGVTQTPRYLIKTRGQQVTLSCSPISGHRSVSWYQQTPGQGLQFLFEYFSETQRNKGNFPGRFSGRQFSNSRSEMNVSTLELGDSALYLCASSFERNNEQFFGPGTRLTVL.

The V call is TRBV6-6, the J call TRBJ1-5; possibly TRBD1 for D (6 bases). Germline V CDR1 and CDR2: MNHNY, SVGAGI (reference sequence). The CDR3 extends over 14 amino acids. The CDR3 sequence is CATGGQGSGQPQHF. For the CDR3, the DNA is TGTGCGACAGGAGGGCAGGGAAGCGGCCAGCCCCAGCATTTT.

The chain is built from TRBV20-1 and TRBJ2-3; 11 bases agree with TRBD2. Germline loops: CDR1 DFQATT, CDR2 SNEGSKA (reference sequence). V gave up 0 bases and J gave up 3 bases; unmatched junction bases: 5. CDR3 length: 16 amino acids. In DNA, the CDR3 is TGCAGTGCTAGAGATATAGCGGGGGGGGAAACAGATACGCAGTATTTT. Protein product: CSARDIAGGETDTQYF.

The chain has TRBV3-1 and TRBJ2-7, with D unresolved. CDR3 length: 12 amino acids. V was clipped by 5 bases and J by 13 bases, with 18 bases between them. Germline loops: CDR1 LGHDT, CDR2 YNNKEL (reference sequence). For the CDR3, the DNA is TGTGCCAGCAGCTACCTTGCTGCAGAGCGATACTTC. It encodes CASSYLAAERYF.

This clonotype has more than one count but fewer than ten. The V gene is TRBV12-3 or TRBV12-4, the J gene TRBJ1-6, with D tentatively TRBD1 (6 bases). The CDR3 spans 15 residues. The V gene lost 6 bases and the J gene lost 10 bases, with 19 bases spanning the gap. This chain's CDR3 is CASSRGHPEGSPLHF. The CDR3 region has the DNA TGTGCCAGCAGCCGGGGACATCCGGAAGGCTCACCCCTCCACTTT.

This clonotype was found many times. The chain couples TRBV12-3 or TRBV12-4 to TRBJ1-4, with 9 positions matching TRBD1. CDR3 length: 15 amino acids. V lost 0 bases, J lost 8 bases, and 4 bases stayed unmatched. The CDR3 bases are TGTGCCAGCAGTTTAGCGGACAGGGGAGAGGAAAAACTGTTTTTT. This translates into CASSLADRGEEKLFF.

The V gene is TRBV20-1, the J gene TRBJ2-1; possibly TRBD1 or TRBD2 for D (5 bases each). Trimming removed 0 bases at V and 10 bases at J, with 16 bases between. This CDR3 contains 14 residues. Germline CDR1 and CDR2: DFQATT and SNEGSKA (reference sequence). The DNA for the CDR3 is TGCAGTGCTAGAGATCGAGGGAGTAGACAGGAGCAGTTCTTC. The encoded protein is CSARDRGSRQEQFF.

This clonotype came up a few times. The V and J genes are TRBV27 and TRBJ2-3, with TRBD1 as a possible D gene (5 bases). V was trimmed by 3 bases and J by 0 bases, leaving 10 bases between them. Germline V lookup: CDR1 MNHEY, CDR2 SMNVEV (reference sequence). This CDR3 has 15 residues. CDR3 DNA sequence: TGTGCCAGCAGTTTGAAGGGGTCGAGCACAGATACGCAGTATTTT. It translates to CASSLKGSSTDTQYF.

The gene calls are TRBV24-1 and TRBJ1-1; unclear D gene. Per the germline V gene, CDR1 is KGHDR and CDR2 is SFDVKD. Trimming stripped 6 bases from V and 0 bases from J, with 7 bases between. CDR3 length equals 13 residues. Here the CDR3 DNA reads TGTGCCACCAGTCCGGGTTTGAACACTGAAGCTTTCTTT. This codes for CATSPGLNTEAFF.

The chain is built from TRBV6-5 and TRBJ2-5, with D perhaps matching TRBD1 or TRBD2 (5 bases each). CDR3 length: 13 amino acids. The germline V gene encodes CDR1 MNHEY and CDR2 SVGAGI. The germline V and J ends were trimmed by 2 bases and 5 bases, with 9 bases remaining between them. In nucleotides, the CDR3 is TGTGCCAGCAGTTACGGGGGTTGGGAGACCCAGTACTTC. Translated: CASSYGGWETQYF.

The sample holds a few counts of this clonotype. The chain joins TRBV6-2 or TRBV6-3 to TRBJ1-4; perhaps TRBD1 as D (5 bases). V shed 4 bases and J shed 8 bases, with 8 bases lying between them. This CDR3 is 12 amino acids long. Looked up from germline, CDR1 is MNHEY and CDR2 is SVGEGT. CDR3 sequence: CASSFQGEKLFF. Written as DNA, the CDR3 is TGTGCCAGCAGTTTTCAGGGAGAAAAACTGTTTTTT.

This rearrangement joins TRBV12-3 or TRBV12-4 to TRBJ2-5; 10 bases match TRBD2. CDR3 length: 16 residues. The trim removed 4 bases at V and 5 bases at J, leaving 10 bases unmatched. The CDR3 spells CASSSYLTSGDETQYF. The CDR3 DNA follows: TGTGCCAGCAGTTCATATCTTACTAGCGGGGACGAGACCCAGTACTTC.